These 30 T cell receptor beta chains came from one sample sequenced in a study of T cells after yellow fever vaccination. TCRdb processed the 5' RACE reads anew with MiXCR; each CDR3 protein has one entry. This table has about 94,000 distinct CDR3 sequences, almost 9% appearing once. The specimen was CD8+ T cells not binding an NS4B(214-222) dextramer, sorted from PBMCs, collected less than 16 days after the first yellow fever vaccination. Source of these receptors: a man in his late teens or twenties who received the YFV17D yellow fever vaccine.

Ten or more counts support this clonotype. The rearrangement joins TRBV13 to TRBJ2-1; the match to TRBD2 covers 9 bases. Germline V gene sequence: CDR1 PRHDT, CDR2 FYEKMQ (reference sequence). The CDR3 is 13 residues long. The J segment lost 10 bases and the V segment lost 4 bases, leaving 5 bases of the junction unmatched. The CDR3 bases are TGTGCCAGCAGCTGGGGACTAGCAAGGGAGCAGTTCTTC. It codes for CASSWGLAREQFF.

This clonotype was detected a few times. The V call is TRBV6-5, the J call TRBJ1-1; D may be TRBD1 (5 bases). The CDR3 extends over 14 amino acids. Looked up from germline, CDR1 is MNHEY and CDR2 is SVGAGI. V shed 2 bases and J shed 8 bases, with 15 bases lying between them. CDR3 protein: CASSYGSPGREAFF. Here the CDR3 DNA reads TGTGCCAGCAGTTACGGGTCCCCGGGACGGGAAGCTTTCTTT.

This clonotype was counted many times. V and J are TRBV10-3 and TRBJ2-2, with a weak D call TRBD2 (6 bases). Looked up from germline, CDR1 is ENHRY and CDR2 is SYGVKD. CDR3 length equals 16 residues. Trimming shortened V by 2 bases and J by 4 bases, and 14 bases separated the two germline ends. CDR3 protein: CAISELEVRGTGELFF. The CDR3 region has the DNA TGTGCCATCAGTGAGCTAGAGGTGCGGGGCACCGGGGAGCTGTTTTTT.

The sample holds many counts of this clonotype. This chain connects TRBV3-1 to TRBJ2-5; 9 bases align to TRBD2. The V and J ends lost 2 bases and 2 bases, in that order; junction bases with no gene match: 3. The V gene's germline CDR1 is LGHDT and CDR2 YNNKEL (reference sequence). The CDR3 is 15 residues long. CDR3 amino acids: CASSQPTSGQETQYF. The CDR3 DNA reads as TGTGCCAGCAGCCAACCGACTAGCGGACAAGAGACCCAGTACTTC.

The rearrangement uses TRBV29-1 and TRBJ2-5; the D gene could be TRBD1 or TRBD2 (5 bases each). V was shortened by 2 bases and J by 5 bases, with 12 bases between the two germline ends. The germline CDR1 and CDR2 sequences are SQVTM and ANQGSEA. The CDR3 is 13 amino acids. CDR3 in DNA: TGCAGCGTTGAAACGGGGCGGGTGGAGACCCAGTACTTC. Its protein product is CSVETGRVETQYF.

The rearrangement links TRBV7-3 to TRBJ2-1, with 10 bases aligning to TRBD1. V was clipped by 5 bases and J by 8 bases; unmatched bases: 6. Germline V gene sequence: CDR1 SGHTA, CDR2 FQGTGA. The CDR3 loop spans 14 amino acids. The CDR3, as DNA: TGTGCCAGCAGCCCGGGACAGGGGTTACATGAGCAGTTCTTC. Translated, it gives CASSPGQGLHEQFF.

This clonotype was detected a few times. The CDR3 DNA sequence: TGCGCCAGCAGCCAAGATCCGGCGGGGGGGCCCTCCTACAATGAGCAGTTCTTC. Its translation: CASSQDPAGGPSYNEQFF. V gene TRBV4-1 combines with J gene TRBJ2-1, with 9 nucleotides matching TRBD2. With V trimmed by 0 bases and J by 0 bases, 6 bases remained unmatched. CDR1 and CDR2 from the germline V gene are MGHRA and YSYEKL. This CDR3 has 18 residues.

This clonotype has a count of ten or more. The V and J genes are TRBV7-8 and TRBJ2-2; D not certain. CDR3 length: 13 amino acids. Trimming stripped 2 bases from V and 5 bases from J, with 6 bases between. The V gene's germline CDR1 is SGHVS and CDR2 FQNEAQ. DNA for the CDR3: TGTGCCAGCAGCTTATTGGCGACCGGGGAGCTGTTTTTT. This translates into CASSLLATGELFF.

This clonotype occurred a few times. V and J are TRBV20-1 and TRBJ2-6; tentative D call: TRBD2 (6 bases). CDR3 length equals 15 residues. Trimming stripped 6 bases from V and 0 bases from J, with 12 bases between. Germline CDR1 is DFQATT and CDR2 is SNEGSKA (reference sequence). The CDR3 protein is CSARAGPSGANVLTF. The CDR3 nucleotides are TGCAGTGCCAGGGCGGGGCCCTCTGGGGCCAACGTCCTGACTTTC.

This chain's CDR3 is CASGFPPGPLRDEQFF. The CDR3 DNA reads as TGTGCTAGTGGTTTTCCCCCGGGCCCACTTAGGGATGAGCAGTTCTTC. J is TRBJ2-1 and V is TRBV12-5, with D hard to call. The CDR3 consists of 16 residues. The germline V and J ends were trimmed by 3 bases and 8 bases, with 20 bases remaining between them. Germline loops: CDR1 LGHNT, CDR2 FRNRAP.

This clonotype has just a few counts. The chain couples TRBV27 to TRBJ2-3; D is unresolved. The CDR3 has 14 amino acids. Per germline, CDR1 MNHEY and CDR2 SMNVEV (reference sequence). Trimming stripped 8 bases from V and 8 bases from J, with 20 bases between. The CDR3 nucleotides are TGTGCCAGCCGTGACACCTCCTCGACTGGTACGCAGTATTTT. It specifies CASRDTSSTGTQYF.

This chain links TRBV18 with TRBJ1-1; D is ambiguous. Germline V gene sequence: CDR1 KGHSH, CDR2 LQKENI. This CDR3 has 11 amino acids. V was shortened by 2 bases and J by 7 bases, with 5 bases between the two germline ends. The CDR3 here is CASSPAREAFF. The CDR3, as DNA: TGTGCCAGCTCACCAGCACGTGAAGCTTTCTTT.

The V call is TRBV6-5, the J call TRBJ2-3, with 7 nucleotides matching TRBD2. The ends lost 3 bases at V and 6 bases at J; junction bases unmatched: 15. This CDR3 contains 17 residues. CDR1 is MNHEY and CDR2 is SVGAGI in the germline V gene. Written as DNA, the CDR3 is TGTGCCAGCAGTTATATTTCCGGGACTAATAGGGCGGATACGCAGTATTTT. This codes for CASSYISGTNRADTQYF.

This clonotype was detected a few times. The V call is TRBV9, the J call TRBJ2-3, with a possible D match to TRBD2 (6 bases). This CDR3 has 15 amino acids. CDR1 is SGDLS, CDR2 YYNGEE, per germline. Trimming took 2 bases from V and 4 from J, leaving 14 bases between them. The CDR3 DNA sequence: TGTGCCAGCAGCGTCAGCGGAGGGGACCCAGATACGCAGTATTTT. Residues: CASSVSGGDPDTQYF.

This clonotype has at least ten counts. This chain connects TRBV4-3 to TRBJ2-2; a possible D gene is TRBD2 (6 bases). The CDR3 totals 11 residues. The germline V gene encodes CDR1 LGHNA and CDR2 YSLEER. V lost 11 bases and J lost 4, with 8 bases in between. CDR3 DNA sequence: TGCGCCGCGGGGTCCACCGGGGAGCTGTTTTTT. Its translation is CAAGSTGELFF.

This rearrangement joins TRBV15 to TRBJ1-1, with unresolved D. CDR1 is LNHNV and CDR2 is YYDKDF in the germline V gene (reference sequence). V gave up 1 base and J gave up 1 base, with 10 bases separating them. This CDR3 has 15 amino acids. The CDR3 sequence is CATSRVEPTNTEAFF. CDR3 DNA: TGTGCCACCAGCAGAGTAGAGCCTACGAACACTGAAGCTTTCTTT.

In this sample, this clonotype turned up a few times. The chain employs TRBV20-1 and TRBJ1-1; 9 bases match TRBD1. The CDR3 loop spans 16 amino acids. Germline CDR1 and CDR2: DFQATT and SNEGSKA (reference sequence). The J segment lost 1 base and the V segment lost 0 bases, leaving 6 bases of the junction unmatched. Here the CDR3 reads CSARDLGQGENTEAFF. CDR3 DNA: TGCAGTGCTAGAGATCTGGGACAGGGAGAGAACACTGAAGCTTTCTTT.

This clonotype turned up a few times. The chain is built from TRBV29-1 and TRBJ1-2; possibly TRBD1 for D (5 bases). V lost 2 bases to trimming and J lost 4 bases, with 11 bases between them. The CDR3 is 13 amino acids. Germline V gene data show CDR1 as SQVTM and CDR2 as ANQGSEA. In nucleotides, the CDR3 is TGCAGCGTTGAACGGGACGGCTTCTATGGCTACACCTTC. This sequence encodes CSVERDGFYGYTF.

The gene calls are TRBV20-1 and TRBJ1-3, with D unresolved. The V end was cut by 4 bases, the J end by 9 bases, with 19 bases between. This CDR3 has 14 residues. CDR1 and CDR2 (germline): DFQATT, SNEGSKA (reference sequence). Here the CDR3 reads CSATRALSPFTIYF. The CDR3 DNA sequence: TGCAGTGCTACCCGGGCCCTATCTCCGTTCACCATATATTTT.

The chain is built from TRBV3-1 and TRBJ2-7; perhaps TRBD1 as D (5 bases). Trimming shortened V by 4 bases and J by 5 bases, and 12 bases separated the two germline ends. The CDR3 runs 13 residues. The germline CDR1 and CDR2 sequences are LGHDT and YNNKEL (reference sequence). Here the CDR3 reads CASSLTVFDEQYV. The CDR3 region has the DNA TGTGCCAGCAGCCTGACAGTTTTCGACGAGCAGTACGTC.

The sample holds many counts of this clonotype. This chain links TRBV7-6 with TRBJ2-7; 9 bases are shared with TRBD1. The germline gives CDR1 SGHVS, CDR2 FNYEAQ. The J segment lost 5 bases and the V segment lost 4 bases, leaving 6 bases of the junction unmatched. This CDR3 region has 14 residues. The CDR3 DNA is TGTGCCAGCAGCTGGGACACAGGGGGCAACGAGCAGTACTTC. Protein product: CASSWDTGGNEQYF.

The chain combines TRBV12-3 or TRBV12-4 with TRBJ2-1; D is possibly TRBD1 (6 bases). V lost 3 bases and J 1 base, leaving 7 bases between the germline ends. There are 14 residues in the CDR3. This chain's CDR3 is CASSFTGSYNEQFF. The CDR3, as DNA: TGTGCCAGCAGTTTCACAGGGTCCTACAATGAGCAGTTCTTC.

This chain uses TRBV27 with TRBJ1-1; 7 bases match TRBD1. Per the germline V gene, CDR1 is MNHEY and CDR2 is SMNVEV (reference sequence). This CDR3 comprises 14 residues. With V trimmed by 4 bases and J by 5 bases, 7 bases remained unmatched. The CDR3 sequence is CASSSGQSVTEAFF. The CDR3 DNA reads TGTGCCAGCAGTTCGGGACAGAGTGTAACTGAAGCTTTCTTT.

This clonotype was detected a few times. The chain recombines TRBV7-9 with TRBJ2-7; TRBD2 aligns across 11 bases. The CDR3 is 17 amino acids. CDR1 and CDR2 from the germline V gene are SEHNR and FQNEAQ (reference sequence). Germline trimming cut 1 base from V and 2 bases from J; bases unmatched to any gene: 7. The DNA of the CDR3 is TGTGCCAGCAGCTTAGGGGGAAGACTAGCGGGACCCTACGAGCAGTACTTC. Translating it yields CASSLGGRLAGPYEQYF.

The table lists this clonotype with many counts. The chain couples TRBV27 to TRBJ2-1; D not certain. Trimming left V 3 bases short and J 3 bases short, with 6 bases between. Germline CDR1 MNHEY, CDR2 SMNVEV (reference sequence). This CDR3 region has 13 residues. The CDR3 DNA is TGTGCCAGCAGTTTCCCGGGCTACAATGAGCAGTTCTTC. Translating gives CASSFPGYNEQFF.

The V and J genes are TRBV30 and TRBJ1-1, with TRBD1 matching 8 bases. Germline values: CDR1 GTSNPN, CDR2 SVGIG (reference sequence). J was trimmed by 1 base and V by 4 bases; bases with no gene match: 5. The CDR3 is made up of 14 amino acids. Written as DNA, the CDR3 is TGTGCCTGGACCCCCGGGACAGGGAACACTGAAGCTTTCTTT. It codes for CAWTPGTGNTEAFF.

This clonotype was observed a few times. The CDR3 region is CASSFRLREQYF. The CDR3 region has the DNA TGTGCCAGCAGCTTTCGTCTCCGGGAGCAGTACTTC. This sequence joins TRBV7-2 and TRBJ2-7; D is unclear. The V gene lost 3 bases and the J gene lost 7 bases, with 10 bases spanning the gap. CDR3 length: 12 amino acids. In germline, CDR1 is SGHTA, CDR2 FQGNSA.

This clonotype was picked up a small number of times. The chain joins TRBV20-1 to TRBJ2-2; no definite D call. Between the trimmed V and J ends, which lost 3 bases and 4 bases, there was a span of 9 bases. CDR1 and CDR2 from the germline V gene are DFQATT and SNEGSKA (reference sequence). The CDR3 sequence is 13 residues long. The CDR3 coding sequence is TGCAGTGCTAGCCATCCTTTCACCGGGGAGCTGTTTTTT. Its translation is CSASHPFTGELFF.

This sequence joins TRBV4-1 and TRBJ2-2; TRBD2 matches at 9 bases. This CDR3 has 15 residues. The V segment lost 4 bases and the J segment 7 bases; nucleotides outside the gene matches: 7. Germline V lookup: CDR1 MGHRA, CDR2 YSYEKL. This chain's CDR3 is CASSRSRLAVGELFF. The CDR3 DNA reads as TGCGCCAGCAGCCGATCACGACTAGCGGTCGGGGAGCTGTTTTTT.

This clonotype was picked up a small number of times. The chain joins TRBV12-3 or TRBV12-4 to TRBJ2-5; D gene unclear. With 3 bases removed from V and 4 bases from J, the gap between germline ends came to 12 bases. There are 14 residues in the CDR3. The CDR3 coding sequence is TGTGCCAGCAGTTTCTCTGTATCGGGAGAGACCCAGTACTTC. Translation gives CASSFSVSGETQYF.